The 2 T cell receptor beta chains below were found in one sample sequenced in a study of PD-L1 blockade in urothelial cancer. TCRdb keeps only in-frame clones here, not all; method: immunoSEQ multiplex PCR. The top ten hold 8% to 9.5% of the sample, which has about 32,000 clones, 36% seen once. The sequences come from tumor tissue, collected before atezolizumab (anti-PD-L1) treatment. These receptor sequences come from a man aged 55 to 70 with urothelial cancer.

This clone was picked up many times. The CDR3 loop reads CASSPGPPRPSTDTQYF. CDR3 sequence (DNA): TGTGCCAGCAGCCCAGGACCCCCACGCCCTAGCACAGATACGCAGTATTTT. The V gene is TRBV11-3, the J gene TRBJ2-3, with D hard to call. Germline assignment: CDR1 SGHNT and CDR2 YENEEA. V dropped 5 bases and J dropped 0 bases, with 18 bases sitting between them. The CDR3 has 17 residues.

This clone has more than one count but fewer than ten. The rearrangement links TRBV4-1 to TRBJ2-7, with TRBD2 identical over 14 bases. The V gene end was trimmed by 1 base and the J gene end by 3 bases; junction bases not matched to a gene: 2. The germline CDR1 and CDR2 sequences are MGHRA and YSYEKL. The CDR3 contains 16 residues. Here the CDR3 reads CASSQGLAGGIYEQYF. CDR3 sequence (DNA): TGCGCCAGCAGCCAAGGACTAGCGGGAGGGATCTACGAGCAGTACTTC.